One and the same sample provided the 24 T cell receptor beta chains below, sequenced in a study of preoperative IRX-2 immunotherapy in early breast cancer. Here immunoSEQ multiplex PCR was the method, and the copy in TCRdb shows in-frame clones only, minus some. The table lists roughly 30,000 clones, under 90% of them singletons. Treatment denoted: preoperative locoregional IRX-2 cytokine immunotherapy. Sample acquisition took place from a patient treated with IRX-2 immunotherapy. Every receptor here comes from a human donor with breast cancer.

The CDR3 nucleotides read TGTGCCAGCGGGCCCGGGACAGGGGTTAGGTCTGGGGCCAACGTCCTGACTTTC. It yields the protein CASGPGTGVRSGANVLTF. The chain is built from TRBV6-8 and TRBJ2-6; 10 nucleotides line up with TRBD1. The V and J ends lost 8 bases and 1 base, in that order; junction bases with no gene match: 11. The CDR3 totals 18 residues. Germline V gene lookup returns CDR1 MNHGY and CDR2 SAAAGT.

The chain links TRBV11-3 to TRBJ2-1; D uncertain. CDR3 size: 14 residues. Germline V gene data show CDR1 as SGHNT and CDR2 as YENEEA. Trimming removed 6 bases from V and 1 base from J, with 10 bases in between. For the CDR3, the DNA is TGTGCCAGCAGGTCAGACTTTTCCTACAATGAGCAGTTCTTC. This sequence encodes CASRSDFSYNEQFF.

In DNA form, the CDR3 reads TGTGCCAGCAGCCGCTTGGGTCGGGGGCCTGGAAACACCATATATTTT. Its translation: CASSRLGRGPGNTIYF. The chain couples TRBV11-3 to TRBJ1-3, with D possibly matching TRBD1 (6 bases). The germline V gene encodes CDR1 SGHNT and CDR2 YENEEA. V was cut by 5 bases and J by 2 bases, with 16 bases left in between. This CDR3 comprises 16 residues.

Only a few counts were recorded for this clone. The chain couples TRBV12-5 to TRBJ2-5; D is unclear. Germline CDR1 and CDR2: LGHNT and FRNRAP. CDR3 size: 14 residues. CDR3 coding DNA: TGTGCCAGCTCACCACCCTCGCCCAACGAGACCCAGTACTTC. It codes for CASSPPSPNETQYF.

The chain has TRBV7-6 and TRBJ2-1; D possibly matches TRBD1 or TRBD2 (5 bases each). V dropped 3 bases and J dropped 9 bases, with 27 bases sitting between them. The CDR3 contains 18 residues. From germline, CDR1 is SGHVS and CDR2 FNYEAQ. The DNA of the CDR3 is TGTGCCAGCAGCTTTTTCGGAGGTCTAGGGGCCTCACTAGGTGAGCAGTTCTTC. It codes for CASSFFGGLGASLGEQFF.

The rearrangement joins TRBV7-8 to TRBJ1-3, with D hard to call. Germline V lookup: CDR1 SGHVS, CDR2 FQNEAQ. The CDR3 covers 19 residues. V shed 1 base and J shed 2 bases, with 21 bases lying between them. The CDR3 spells CASSLEVLSWVSPGNTIYF. DNA of the CDR3: TGTGCCAGCAGCTTAGAGGTTTTGAGTTGGGTTTCCCCTGGAAACACCATATATTTT.

The V and J genes are TRBV22-1 and TRBJ1-2. TRBV22-1 is listed as a pseudogene. CDR3 length: 12 residues. The CDR3 sequence is CASSEGNHGYTF. As DNA, the CDR3 is TGTGCCAGCAGTGAGGGGAATCATGGCTACACCTTC.

This chain connects TRBV18 to TRBJ1-4; D possibly corresponds to TRBD1 (5 bases). The CDR3 contains 15 residues. Germline CDR1 and CDR2: KGHSH and LQKENI. The V and J ends lost 1 base and 7 bases respectively, with 13 bases between them. The CDR3 spells CASSPRPGMGEKLFF. CDR3 DNA: TGTGCCAGCTCACCACGCCCAGGGATGGGTGAAAAACTGTTTTTT.

This clone appeared a few times. The chain employs TRBV1 and TRBJ2-1; TRBD1 is taken as the D call from the table, unchecked against the DNA. TRBV1 is noted as a pseudogene. The CDR3 runs 16 residues. The CDR3: CASSQDPAVSGNEQFF. The CDR3 nucleotides read TGCGCCAGCAGCCAAGATCCGGCAGTTTCAGGCAATGAGCAGTTCTTC.

As regards this clone: One end of the junction does not line up with germline, which may come from a read error. The chain carries TRBV28 and TRBJ1-4, with D perhaps TRBD1 (6 bases). CDR1 is MDHEN and CDR2 is SYDVKM in the germline V gene. This CDR3 is 15 amino acids long. Here the CDR3 DNA reads TGTACCAGCAGTTTAGCGGGGGGCGTCCACGAAAAACTGTTTTTT. It encodes CTSSLAGGVHEKLFF.

The V gene is TRBV29-1, the J gene TRBJ2-1, with 10 bases lining up with TRBD1. The CDR3 has 13 amino acids. Trimming removed 5 bases from V and 9 bases from J; junction bases left unmatched: 7. Germline V gene data show CDR1 as SQVTM and CDR2 as ANQGSEA. In DNA form, the CDR3 reads TGCAGCGTTACCGGGACAGGGGTCGCTGAGCAGTTCTTC. This encodes CSVTGTGVAEQFF.

This clone was seen once. The chain recombines TRBV6-8 with TRBJ1-6; D unclear. The germline V and J ends were trimmed by 6 bases and 2 bases, with 11 bases remaining between them. CDR3 length: 15 amino acids. CDR1 and CDR2 from the germline V gene are MNHGY and SAAAGT. The CDR3 here is CASSPTGTYNSPLHF. CDR3 sequence (DNA): TGTGCCAGCAGCCCAACCGGGACCTATAATTCACCCCTCCACTTT.

The genes are TRBV14 and TRBJ2-1, with 11 bases lining up with TRBD2. V was pared by 6 bases and J by 4 bases, with 8 bases of the junction left unmatched. This CDR3 spans 16 amino acids. Germline CDR1 reads SGHDN; CDR2 reads FVKESK. Here the CDR3 reads CASSNSGTSGYNEQFF. DNA for the CDR3: TGTGCCAGCAGTAATTCAGGGACTAGCGGATACAATGAGCAGTTCTTC.

This chain links TRBV7-1 with TRBJ1-2; tentative D call: TRBD1 (5 bases). TRBV7-1 is identified as an open reading frame with a role that is uncertain. The CDR3 spans 13 residues. The V gene lost 4 bases and the J gene lost 8 bases, with 14 bases spanning the gap. The CDR3 DNA follows: TGTGCCAGCAGCTTAGGGGCCAGGAAGGGCTACACCTTC. It translates to CASSLGARKGYTF.

The chain carries TRBV4-1 and TRBJ2-3, with 12 bases identical to TRBD2. CDR1 MGHRA and CDR2 YSYEKL come from the germline V gene. V lost 0 bases to trimming and J lost 2 bases; unmatched junction nucleotides: 3. This CDR3 is built from 17 residues. CDR3 sequence reads: CASSQDLAGGLTDTQYF. The DNA for the CDR3 is TGCGCCAGCAGCCAAGATCTAGCGGGGGGGCTCACAGATACGCAGTATTTT.

The chain combines TRBV23-1 with TRBJ2-7, with D hard to call. TRBV23-1 is placed among ORFs of uncertain function. V lost 6 bases and J lost 0, with 12 bases in between. The CDR3 runs to 14 residues. In nucleotides, the CDR3 is TGCGCCAGCAGCCAAGACTCGGGCTCCTACGAGCAGTACTTC. Encoded protein: CASSQDSGSYEQYF.

The chain links TRBV18 to TRBJ1-2; D is uncertain. Germline CDR1 is KGHSH and CDR2 is LQKENI. This CDR3 comprises 13 residues. Trimming cost V 3 bases and J 5 bases, with 10 bases left between them. CDR3 sequence: CASSPPGVYGYTF. CDR3 nucleotides: TGTGCCAGCTCACCGCCGGGCGTATATGGCTACACCTTC.

J is TRBJ2-1 and V is TRBV25-1; tentatively, D is TRBD1 or TRBD2 (5 bases each). Looked up from germline, CDR1 is MGHDK and CDR2 is SYGVNS. The CDR3 is made up of 14 amino acids. Trimming took 4 bases from V and 1 from J, leaving 8 bases between them. CDR3 in amino acids: CASSVEGSYNEQFF. The CDR3 DNA sequence: TGTGCCAGCAGTGTAGAGGGGTCCTACAATGAGCAGTTCTTC.

This rearrangement joins TRBV5-1 to TRBJ2-3, with D unresolved. The length of the CDR3 is 14 residues. Trimming took off 0 bases at V and 4 bases at J, with 9 bases between the two ends. Looked up from germline, CDR1 is SGHRS and CDR2 is YFSETQ. The CDR3, as DNA: TGCGCCAGCAGCTTGGGGCTAGAATCAGATACGCAGTATTTT. Translation: CASSLGLESDTQYF.

The genes are TRBV19 and TRBJ2-7, with TRBD1 matching over 7 bases. The CDR3 is 16 amino acids. Germline lookup yields CDR1 LNHDA and CDR2 SQIVND (reference sequence). Trimming cost V 4 bases and J 2 bases; bases outside gene matches: 11. The CDR3 spells CASSSRTSGTAYEQYF. CDR3 DNA sequence: TGTGCCAGTAGTAGTCGGACCTCCGGGACAGCCTACGAGCAGTACTTC.

Details on this clone: The junction shows a germline mismatch at one end, possibly a read error. The chain uses TRBV19 and TRBJ2-1; TRBD1 might be the D (6 bases). The CDR3 spans 13 residues. CDR1 is LNHDA, CDR2 SQIVND, per germline (reference sequence). In DNA form, the CDR3 reads TGTGCCAGTAGTATAGGGGGGCCAGCCGAGCTGTTCTTC. Amino acid sequence: CASSIGGPAELFF.

The chain recombines TRBV28 with TRBJ1-1, with unresolved D. This CDR3 contains 15 residues. Germline V gene sequence: CDR1 MDHEN, CDR2 SYDVKM. Deletions cut 2 bases from V and 0 bases from J, with 10 bases between. The CDR3 region is CASSLRLELNTEAFF. In nucleotides, the CDR3 is TGTGCCAGCAGTTTAAGATTGGAACTGAACACTGAAGCTTTCTTT.

The J gene is TRBJ2-1, the V gene TRBV6-8; D gene unclear. With 9 bases removed from V and 6 bases from J, the gap between germline ends came to 15 bases. The CDR3 is 13 residues long. Germline V gene data show CDR1 as MNHGY and CDR2 as SAAAGT. DNA for the CDR3: TGTGCCAGTCGCTTAGAGGCTCTCAATGAGCAGTTCTTC. Encoded protein: CASRLEALNEQFF.

Only a few counts were recorded for this clone. An end of the junction does not agree with germline; a read error may underlie this. This rearrangement joins TRBV6-8 to TRBJ2-7, with D possibly TRBD1 on 6 matching bases. The CDR3 runs 15 residues. CDR1 is MNHGY, CDR2 SAAAGT, per germline. The CDR3 DNA sequence: TGTGCCATCAGTGCCCACGATCGACAGGACTACGAGCAGTACTTC. It encodes CAISAHDRQDYEQYF.